A selection of T cell receptor beta chains follows, all from one sample in a study of PD-1 blockade in classical Hodgkin lymphoma. Sequencing used immunoSEQ multiplex PCR; TCRdb keeps in-frame clones, though not all of them. The data show around 65,000 clones, around 88% seen once. This specimen was peripheral blood mononuclear cells (PBMCs), taken at baseline. The receptors were sampled from a human donor with classical Hodgkin lymphoma. The CDR3 runs from the conserved cysteine through the conserved F or W. A D gene is named only where the DNA matches it firmly. Clone size is stated in some rows and not others, as once, few, many or a class when expanded.

>few|TRBV28|TRBJ1-5|.|19
CASRMIQGGRVGTDQPQHF
TGTGCCAGCAGGATGATACAGGGAGGGCGCGTGGGGACCGATCAGCCCCAGCATTTT
>.|TRBV6-6|TRBJ1-3|.|14
CASRRGYSGNTIYF
TGTGCCAGCAGGAGGGGTTACTCTGGAAACACCATATATTTT
>few|TRBV6-5|TRBJ1-1|TRBD1|12
CASRGSQGEAFF
TGTGCCAGCAGGGGATCACAGGGGGAAGCTTTCTTT
>.|TRBV5-4|TRBJ1-4|.|17
CASSTDPGLGTNEKLFF
TGTGCCAGCTCAACGGATCCGGGGTTGGGAACTAATGAAAAACTGTTTTTT
>.|TRBV14|TRBJ2-3|.|12
CASSQAGGTQYF
TGTGCCAGCAGCCAGGCTGGGGGTACGCAGTATTTT
>once|TRBV7-3|TRBJ2-7|TRBD2|14
CASSVGLAGSEQYF
TGTGCCAGCAGCGTGGGACTAGCGGGATCCGAGCAGTACTTC
>once|TRBV5-1|TRBJ1-4|TRBD1|15
CASSLGRDRGEKLFF
TGCGCCAGCAGCTTGGGTAGGGACAGAGGAGAAAAACTGTTTTTT
>once|TRBV7-7|TRBJ2-5|.|13
CASSFGGQETQYF
TGTGCCAGCTCGTTCGGGGGCCAAGAGACCCAGTACTTC
>.|TRBV7-2|TRBJ2-7|TRBD2|14
CASTPGAGVYEQYF
TGTGCCAGCACCCCTGGGGCGGGAGTCTACGAGCAGTACTTC
>few|TRBV6-4|TRBJ1-2|.|13
CASSDLNDYGYTF
TGTGCCAGCAGTGATTTGAATGACTATGGCTACACCTTC
>.|TRBV4-3|TRBJ2-7|.|15
CASSQDPETVYEQYF
TGCGCCAGCAGCCAAGATCCCGAGACAGTTTACGAGCAGTACTTC
>.|TRBV18|TRBJ1-3|.|13
CASSPPSGNTIYF
TGTGCCAGCTCACCACCTTCGGGAAACACCATATATTTT
>.|TRBV7-8|TRBJ2-5|.|15
CASSLVSSVRETQYF
TGTGCCAGCAGCTTAGTGTCTAGTGTTCGCGAGACCCAGTACTTC
>.|TRBV5-8|TRBJ2-2|.|14
CASSPSATTGELFF
TGTGCCAGCAGCCCATCGGCTACTACCGGGGAGCTGTTTTTT